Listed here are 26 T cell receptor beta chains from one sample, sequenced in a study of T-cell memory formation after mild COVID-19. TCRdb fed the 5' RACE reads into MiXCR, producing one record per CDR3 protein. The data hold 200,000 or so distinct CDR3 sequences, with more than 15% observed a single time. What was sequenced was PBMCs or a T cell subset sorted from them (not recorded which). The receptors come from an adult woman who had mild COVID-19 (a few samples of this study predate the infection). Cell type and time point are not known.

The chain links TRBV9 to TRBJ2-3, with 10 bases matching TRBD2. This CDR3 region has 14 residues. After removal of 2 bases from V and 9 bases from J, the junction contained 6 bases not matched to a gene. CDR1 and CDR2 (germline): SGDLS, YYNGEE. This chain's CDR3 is CASSVGTSAETQYF. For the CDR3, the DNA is TGTGCCAGCAGCGTGGGGACTAGCGCCGAGACGCAGTATTTT. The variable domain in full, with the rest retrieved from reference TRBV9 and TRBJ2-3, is DSGVTQTPKHLITATGQRVTLRCSPRSGDLSVYWYQQSLDQGLQFLIQYYNGEERAKGNILERFSAQQFPDLHSELNLSSLELGDSALYFCASSVGTSAETQYFGPGTRLTVL.

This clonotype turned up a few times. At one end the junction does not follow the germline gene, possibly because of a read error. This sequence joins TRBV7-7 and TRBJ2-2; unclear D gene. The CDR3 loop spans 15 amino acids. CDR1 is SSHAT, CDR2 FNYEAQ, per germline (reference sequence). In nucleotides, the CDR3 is TGTGCTAGCAGCTTAGAGCTAGGGAACACCGGGGAGCTGTTTTTT. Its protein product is CASSLELGNTGELFF.

CDR3 residues: CAWSPPGGETQYF. The CDR3 DNA follows: TGTGCCTGGAGTCCCCCCGGAGGGGAGACCCAGTACTTC. This chain connects TRBV30 to TRBJ2-5, with D possibly matching TRBD2 (6 bases). Germline values: CDR1 GTSNPN, CDR2 SVGIG (reference sequence). The CDR3 is made up of 13 amino acids. V was cut by 2 bases and J by 5 bases, with 12 bases left in between.

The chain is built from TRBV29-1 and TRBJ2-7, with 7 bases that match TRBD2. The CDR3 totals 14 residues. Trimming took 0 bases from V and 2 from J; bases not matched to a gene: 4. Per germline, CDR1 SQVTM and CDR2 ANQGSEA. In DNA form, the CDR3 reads TGCAGCGTTGAAGATCGGCTAGCGGCCTACGAGCAGTACTTC. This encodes CSVEDRLAAYEQYF.

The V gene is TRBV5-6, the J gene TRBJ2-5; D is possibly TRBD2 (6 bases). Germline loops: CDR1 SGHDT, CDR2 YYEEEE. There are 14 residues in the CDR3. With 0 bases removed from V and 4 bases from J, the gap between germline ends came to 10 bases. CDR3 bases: TGTGCCAGCAGCTTGGGAGGCGGGACAGAGACCCAGTACTTC. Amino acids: CASSLGGGTETQYF.

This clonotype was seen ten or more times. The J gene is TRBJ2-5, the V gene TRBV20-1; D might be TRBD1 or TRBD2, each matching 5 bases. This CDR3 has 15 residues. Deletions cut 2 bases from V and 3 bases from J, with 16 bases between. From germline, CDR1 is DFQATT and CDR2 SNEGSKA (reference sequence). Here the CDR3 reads CSARLGTFLEETQYF. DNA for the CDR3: TGCAGTGCTAGACTAGGGACCTTCCTCGAAGAGACCCAGTACTTC.

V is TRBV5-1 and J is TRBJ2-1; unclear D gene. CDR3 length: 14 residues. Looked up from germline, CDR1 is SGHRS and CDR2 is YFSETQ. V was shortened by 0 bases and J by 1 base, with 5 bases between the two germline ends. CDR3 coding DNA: TGCGCCAGCAGCTTGGACCAGTCCTACAATGAGCAGTTCTTC. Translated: CASSLDQSYNEQFF.

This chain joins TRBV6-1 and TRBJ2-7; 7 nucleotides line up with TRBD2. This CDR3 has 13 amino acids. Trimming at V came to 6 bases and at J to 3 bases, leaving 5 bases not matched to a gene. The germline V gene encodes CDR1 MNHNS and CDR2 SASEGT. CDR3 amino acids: CASSTSEYYEQYF. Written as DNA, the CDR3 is TGTGCCAGCAGCACTAGCGAGTACTACGAGCAGTACTTC.

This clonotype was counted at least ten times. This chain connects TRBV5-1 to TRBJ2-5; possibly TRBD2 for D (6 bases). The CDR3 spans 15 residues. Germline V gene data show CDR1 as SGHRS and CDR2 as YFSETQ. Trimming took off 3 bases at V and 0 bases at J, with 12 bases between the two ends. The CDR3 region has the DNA TGCGCCAGCAGCTACCTTAGCGGATACCAAGAGACCCAGTACTTC. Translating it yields CASSYLSGYQETQYF.

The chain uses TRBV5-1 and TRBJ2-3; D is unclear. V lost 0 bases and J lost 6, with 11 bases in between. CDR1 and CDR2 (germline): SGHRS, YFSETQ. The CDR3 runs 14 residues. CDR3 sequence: CASSLDVTWDTQYF. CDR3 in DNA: TGCGCCAGCAGCTTGGACGTCACTTGGGATACGCAGTATTTT.

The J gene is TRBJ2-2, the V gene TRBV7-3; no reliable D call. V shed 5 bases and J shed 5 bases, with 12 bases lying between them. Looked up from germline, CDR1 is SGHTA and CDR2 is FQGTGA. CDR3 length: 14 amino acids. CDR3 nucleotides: TGTGCCAGCAGCCCAGACGCGTTTACCGGGGAGCTGTTTTTT. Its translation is CASSPDAFTGELFF. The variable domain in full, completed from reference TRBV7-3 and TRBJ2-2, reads GAGVSQTPSNKVTEKGKYVELRCDPISGHTALYWYRQSLGQGPEFLIYFQGTGAADDSGLPNDRFFAVRPEGSVSTLKIQRTERGDSAVYLCASSPDAFTGELFFGEGSRLTVL.

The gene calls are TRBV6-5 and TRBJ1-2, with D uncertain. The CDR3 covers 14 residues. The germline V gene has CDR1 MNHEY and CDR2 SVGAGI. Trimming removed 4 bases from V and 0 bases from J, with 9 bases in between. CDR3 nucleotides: TGTGCCAGCAGTTTCCGGGGTCCTAACTATGGCTACACCTTC. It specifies CASSFRGPNYGYTF.

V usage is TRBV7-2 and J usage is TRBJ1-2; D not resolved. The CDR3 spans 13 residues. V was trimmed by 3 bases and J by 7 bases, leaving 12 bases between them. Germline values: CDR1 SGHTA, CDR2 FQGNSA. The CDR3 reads CASSFFAVRGYTF. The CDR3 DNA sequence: TGTGCCAGCAGCTTTTTTGCGGTGCGTGGCTACACCTTC.

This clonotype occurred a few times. The CDR3 loop is CASSLANSPLHF. CDR3 DNA: TGTGCCAGCAGTTTAGCCAATTCACCCCTCCACTTT. The rearrangement uses TRBV12-3 or TRBV12-4 and TRBJ1-6; the D is unclear. The CDR3 totals 12 residues. V dropped 0 bases and J dropped 7 bases, with 1 base sitting between them.

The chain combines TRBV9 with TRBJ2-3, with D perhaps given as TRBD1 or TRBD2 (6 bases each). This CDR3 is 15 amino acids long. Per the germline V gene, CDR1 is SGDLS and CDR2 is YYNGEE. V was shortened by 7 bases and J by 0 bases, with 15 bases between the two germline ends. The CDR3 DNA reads TGTGCCAGCGGGGGGCCCACACCCAGCACAGATACGCAGTATTTT. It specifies CASGGPTPSTDTQYF.

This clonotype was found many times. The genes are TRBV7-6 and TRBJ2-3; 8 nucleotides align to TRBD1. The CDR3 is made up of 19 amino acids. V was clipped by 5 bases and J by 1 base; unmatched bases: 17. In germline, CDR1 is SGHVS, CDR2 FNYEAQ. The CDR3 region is CASSPLATTGGQGTDTQYF. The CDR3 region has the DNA TGTGCCAGCAGCCCACTAGCAACTACAGGGGGACAGGGCACAGATACGCAGTATTTT.

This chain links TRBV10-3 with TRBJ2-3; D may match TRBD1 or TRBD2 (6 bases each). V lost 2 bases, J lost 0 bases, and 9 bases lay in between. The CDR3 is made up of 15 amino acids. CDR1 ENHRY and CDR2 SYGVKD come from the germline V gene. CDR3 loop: CAISERGPSTDTQYF. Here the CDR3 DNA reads TGTGCCATCAGTGAGCGGGGGCCAAGCACAGATACGCAGTATTTT.

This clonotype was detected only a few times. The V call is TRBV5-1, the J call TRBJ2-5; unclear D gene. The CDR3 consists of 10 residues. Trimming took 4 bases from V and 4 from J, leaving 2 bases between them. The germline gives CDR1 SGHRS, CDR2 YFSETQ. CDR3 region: CASSGETQYF. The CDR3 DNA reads TGCGCCAGCAGCGGAGAGACCCAGTACTTC.

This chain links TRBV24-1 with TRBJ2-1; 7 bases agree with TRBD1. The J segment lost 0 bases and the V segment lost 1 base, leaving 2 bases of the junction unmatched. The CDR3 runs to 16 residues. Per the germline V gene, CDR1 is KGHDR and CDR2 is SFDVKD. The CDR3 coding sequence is TGTGCCACCAGTGATTTAGAGGGGGCCTCCTACAATGAGCAGTTCTTC. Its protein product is CATSDLEGASYNEQFF.

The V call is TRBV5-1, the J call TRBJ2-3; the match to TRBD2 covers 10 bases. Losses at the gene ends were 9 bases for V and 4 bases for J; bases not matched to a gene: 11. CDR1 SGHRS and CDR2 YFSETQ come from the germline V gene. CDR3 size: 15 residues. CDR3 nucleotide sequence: TGCGCCACCCAAATGGTAGCGGGAGGCTCAGATACGCAGTATTTT. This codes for CATQMVAGGSDTQYF.

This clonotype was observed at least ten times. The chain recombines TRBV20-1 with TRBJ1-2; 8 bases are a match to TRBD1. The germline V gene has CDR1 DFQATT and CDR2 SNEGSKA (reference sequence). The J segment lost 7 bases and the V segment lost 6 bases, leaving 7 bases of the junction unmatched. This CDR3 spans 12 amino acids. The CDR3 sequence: CSAGTGVLGYTF. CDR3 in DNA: TGCAGTGCCGGGACAGGAGTGCTTGGCTACACCTTC.

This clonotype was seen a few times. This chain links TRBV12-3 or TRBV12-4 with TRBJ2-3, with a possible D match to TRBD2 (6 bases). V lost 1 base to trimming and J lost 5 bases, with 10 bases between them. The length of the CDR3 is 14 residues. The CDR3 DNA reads TGTGCCAGCAGTTTAGGTTCGGGGGTAGATACGCAGTATTTT. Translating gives CASSLGSGVDTQYF.

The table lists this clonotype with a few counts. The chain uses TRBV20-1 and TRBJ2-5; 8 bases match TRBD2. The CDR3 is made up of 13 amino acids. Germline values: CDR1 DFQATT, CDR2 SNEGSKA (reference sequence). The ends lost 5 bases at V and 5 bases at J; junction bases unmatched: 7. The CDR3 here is CSALAGPGETQYF. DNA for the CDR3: TGCAGTGCTCTAGCGGGCCCCGGGGAGACCCAGTACTTC.

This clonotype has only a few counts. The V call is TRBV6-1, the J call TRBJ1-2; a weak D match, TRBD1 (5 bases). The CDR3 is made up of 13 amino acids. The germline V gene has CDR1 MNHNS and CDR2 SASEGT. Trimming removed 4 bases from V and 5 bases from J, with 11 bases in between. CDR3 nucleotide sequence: TGTGCCAGCAGTGGGAGAGGGGTATATGGCTACACCTTC. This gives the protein CASSGRGVYGYTF.

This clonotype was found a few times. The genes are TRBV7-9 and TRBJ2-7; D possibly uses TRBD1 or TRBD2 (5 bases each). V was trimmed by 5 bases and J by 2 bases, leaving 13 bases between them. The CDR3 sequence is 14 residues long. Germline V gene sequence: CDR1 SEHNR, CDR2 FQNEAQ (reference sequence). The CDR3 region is CASSKTGATYEQYF. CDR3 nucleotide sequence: TGTGCCAGCAGCAAGACCGGGGCCACCTACGAGCAGTACTTC.

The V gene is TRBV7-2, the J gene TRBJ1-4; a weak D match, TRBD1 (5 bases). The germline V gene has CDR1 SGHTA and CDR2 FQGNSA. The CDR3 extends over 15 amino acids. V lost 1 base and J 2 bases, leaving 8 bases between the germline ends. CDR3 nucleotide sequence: TGTGCCAGCAGCTTAGAGACAGCCACTAATGAAAAACTGTTTTTT. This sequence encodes CASSLETATNEKLFF.